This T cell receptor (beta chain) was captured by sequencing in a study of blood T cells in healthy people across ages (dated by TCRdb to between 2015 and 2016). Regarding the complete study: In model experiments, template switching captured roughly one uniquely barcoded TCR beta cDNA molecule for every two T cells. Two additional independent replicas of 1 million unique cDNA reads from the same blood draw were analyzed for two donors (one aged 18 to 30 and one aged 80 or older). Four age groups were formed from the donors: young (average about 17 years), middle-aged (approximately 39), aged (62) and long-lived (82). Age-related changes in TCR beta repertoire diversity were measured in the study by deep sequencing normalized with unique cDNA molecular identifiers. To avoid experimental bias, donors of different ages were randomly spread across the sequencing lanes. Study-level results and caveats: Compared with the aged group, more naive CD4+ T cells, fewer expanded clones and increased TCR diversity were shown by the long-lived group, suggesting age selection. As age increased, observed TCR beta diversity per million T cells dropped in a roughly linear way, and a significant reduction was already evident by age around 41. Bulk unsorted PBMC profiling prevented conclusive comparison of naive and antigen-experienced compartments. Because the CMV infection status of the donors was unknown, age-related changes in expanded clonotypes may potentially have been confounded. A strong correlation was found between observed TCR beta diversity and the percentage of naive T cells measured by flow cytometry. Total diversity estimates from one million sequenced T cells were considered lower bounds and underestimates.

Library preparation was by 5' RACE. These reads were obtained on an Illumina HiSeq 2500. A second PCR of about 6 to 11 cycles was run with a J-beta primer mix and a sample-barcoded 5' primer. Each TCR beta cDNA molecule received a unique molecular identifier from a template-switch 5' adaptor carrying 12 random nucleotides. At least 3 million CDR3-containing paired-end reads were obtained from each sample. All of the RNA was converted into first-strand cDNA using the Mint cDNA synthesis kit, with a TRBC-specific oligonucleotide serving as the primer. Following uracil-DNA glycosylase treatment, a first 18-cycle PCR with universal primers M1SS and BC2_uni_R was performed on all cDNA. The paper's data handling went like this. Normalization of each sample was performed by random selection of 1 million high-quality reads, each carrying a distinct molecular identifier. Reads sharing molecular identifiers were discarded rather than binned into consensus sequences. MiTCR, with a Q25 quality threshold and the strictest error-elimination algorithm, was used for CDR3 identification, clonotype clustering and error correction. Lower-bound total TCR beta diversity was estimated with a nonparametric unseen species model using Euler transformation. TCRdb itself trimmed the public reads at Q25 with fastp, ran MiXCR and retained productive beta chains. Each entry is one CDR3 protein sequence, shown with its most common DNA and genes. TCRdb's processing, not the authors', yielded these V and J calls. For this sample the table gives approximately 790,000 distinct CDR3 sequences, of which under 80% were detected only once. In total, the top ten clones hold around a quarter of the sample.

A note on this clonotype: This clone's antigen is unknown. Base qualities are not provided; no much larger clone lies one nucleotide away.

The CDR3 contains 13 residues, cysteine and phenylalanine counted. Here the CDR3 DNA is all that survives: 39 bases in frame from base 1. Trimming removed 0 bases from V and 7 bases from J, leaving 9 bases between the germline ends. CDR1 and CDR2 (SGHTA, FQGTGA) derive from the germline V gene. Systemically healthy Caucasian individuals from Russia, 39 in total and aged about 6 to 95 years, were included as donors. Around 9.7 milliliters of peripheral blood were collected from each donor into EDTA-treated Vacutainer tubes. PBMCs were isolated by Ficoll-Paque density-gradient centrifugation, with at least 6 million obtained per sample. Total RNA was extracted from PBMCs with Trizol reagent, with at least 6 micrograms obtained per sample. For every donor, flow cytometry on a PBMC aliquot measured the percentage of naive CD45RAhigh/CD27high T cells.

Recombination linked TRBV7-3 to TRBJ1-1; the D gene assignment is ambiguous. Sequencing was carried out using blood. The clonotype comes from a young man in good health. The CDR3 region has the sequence CASSLTAGYEAFF. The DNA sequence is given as TGTGCCAGCAGCTTAACGGCGGGGTATGAAGCTTTCTTT.